These 5 T cell receptor beta chains were all obtained from the same sample, sequenced in a study of cytomegalovirus exposure and HLA in healthy donors. Produced via immunoSEQ multiplex PCR; TCRdb's table is partial and in-frame only. The sample has about 140,000 clones, around nine tenths seen once; the top ten hold 7.9%. The specimen sequenced was PBMCs. The receptors come from a woman between 18 and 29 years old in good health and CMV-seropositive.

The V gene is TRBV27, the J gene TRBJ1-5, with 10 bases fitting TRBD1. CDR1 and CDR2 from the germline V gene are MNHEY and SMNVEV (reference sequence). V gave up 3 bases and J gave up 6 bases; unmatched junction bases: 5. The CDR3 loop spans 15 amino acids. This CDR3 reads CASSFIWDRGQPQHF. The CDR3, as DNA: TGTGCCAGCAGTTTCATATGGGACAGGGGTCAGCCCCAGCATTTT.

The chain uses TRBV12-5 and TRBJ2-3, with 10 bases lining up with TRBD2. This CDR3 spans 16 amino acids. The junction had 8 bases not matched to a gene; V was cut back by 3 bases and J by 5 bases. Looked up from germline, CDR1 is LGHNT and CDR2 is FRNRAP. The CDR3 loop is CASGLQREGLGDTQYF. As DNA, the CDR3 is TGTGCTAGTGGTTTACAGCGGGAGGGCCTGGGAGATACGCAGTATTTT.

This clone showed up just a few times. This chain uses TRBV6-5 with TRBJ2-7; D gene unclear. The V end lost 1 base, the J end lost 3 bases, and 10 bases lay between the germline ends. The CDR3 runs to 14 residues. The germline CDR1 and CDR2 sequences are MNHEY and SVGAGI. The CDR3 DNA reads TGTGCCAGCAGTTACTACGGTAGCAACTACGAGCAGTACTTC. Encoded protein: CASSYYGSNYEQYF.

The gene calls are TRBV5-3 and TRBJ2-1; 9 bases are shared with TRBD1. TRBV5-3 is an ORF for which the function is uncertain. Trimming removed 3 bases from V and 5 bases from J; junction bases left unmatched: 3. The CDR3 runs 14 residues. This chain's CDR3 is CARSSGQGDNEQFF. The CDR3 DNA sequence: TGTGCCAGAAGCTCGGGACAGGGAGACAATGAGCAGTTCTTC.

This clone was observed once. The chain is built from TRBV30 and TRBJ1-6; 7 nucleotides line up with TRBD1. The ends lost 5 bases at V and 5 bases at J; junction bases unmatched: 9. The CDR3 extends over 15 amino acids. Germline CDR1 reads GTSNPN; CDR2 reads SVGIG (reference sequence). The CDR3 nucleotides are TGTGCCTGGGGTCGGACCGGGACAGATAATTCACCCCTCCACTTT. Its protein product is CAWGRTGTDNSPLHF.